These 27 T cell receptor beta chains came from one sample sequenced in a study of shared clonotypes between healthy human individuals. Only in-frame clones appear in the TCRdb table, and some are missing; sequencing was by immunoSEQ multiplex PCR. The repertoire includes about 1.1 million clones, roughly 80% of them detected once, and more than 0.85% sits in the top ten. Specimen: memory CD4+ T cells from PBMCs. Described subset: CD45RA-negative fraction. The receptor source for this set is a man aged 18-30 years in good health. Some clones in this sample may be carry-over from other donors' samples.

The V and J genes are TRBV28 and TRBJ1-2; 7 bases are shared with TRBD1. CDR3 length: 12 amino acids. Germline V CDR1 and CDR2: MDHEN, SYDVKM. With 6 bases clipped from V and 8 bases from J, the junction kept 6 bases outside the gene matches. This CDR3 is CASRETGRGYTF. Here the CDR3 DNA reads TGTGCCAGCAGGGAGACAGGGCGAGGCTACACCTTC.

The table lists this clone with a few counts. The chain recombines TRBV28 with TRBJ1-5, with a tentative D call TRBD1 (5 bases). CDR3 length: 14 amino acids. Germline V gene lookup returns CDR1 MDHEN and CDR2 SYDVKM. Trimming took 4 bases from V and 6 from J, leaving 13 bases between them. The CDR3 loop is CASSSTRVTQPQHF. In DNA, the CDR3 is TGTGCCAGCAGTTCTACCAGGGTTACTCAGCCCCAGCATTTT.

The J gene is TRBJ2-7, the V gene TRBV29-1; TRBD1 matches at 8 bases. The CDR3 has 12 residues. Losses at the gene ends were 7 bases for V and 3 bases for J; bases not matched to a gene: 5. In germline, CDR1 is SQVTM, CDR2 ANQGSEA. CDR3 region: CSAQTGGYEQYF. As DNA, the CDR3 is TGCAGCGCCCAAACAGGGGGCTACGAGCAGTACTTC.

The V call is TRBV11-2, the J call TRBJ2-5; 7 bases align to TRBD1. The CDR3 is 18 amino acids. Looked up from germline, CDR1 is SGHAT and CDR2 is FQNNGV. Germline trimming cut 7 bases from V and 9 bases from J; bases unmatched to any gene: 26. The DNA for the CDR3 is TGTGCCAGCACCTTTTCAAGCTCCGGGACAGCGGCCGTGGGGGCCCAGTACTTC. It specifies CASTFSSSGTAAVGAQYF.

V gene TRBV5-1 combines with J gene TRBJ2-5; D is ambiguous. With 4 bases removed from V and 2 bases from J, the gap between germline ends came to 15 bases. The CDR3 contains 15 residues. Germline loops: CDR1 SGHRS, CDR2 YFSETQ. CDR3 bases: TGCGCCAGCAGCGTTTATAGGAGTAGTCAAGAGACCCAGTACTTC. This translates into CASSVYRSSQETQYF.

The chain couples TRBV25-1 to TRBJ2-3; TRBD2 is a possible D gene (5 bases). Trimming took 4 bases from V and 6 from J, leaving 14 bases between them. This CDR3 comprises 14 residues. The germline gives CDR1 MGHDK, CDR2 SYGVNS. CDR3: CASSVGRRTDTQYF. The CDR3 region has the DNA TGTGCCAGCAGTGTAGGACGGAGGACGGATACGCAGTATTTT.

This clone has only a few counts. The chain is built from TRBV6-5 and TRBJ1-5; TRBD1 might be the D (6 bases). The CDR3 spans 14 residues. Trimming took 3 bases from V and 6 from J, leaving 12 bases between them. CDR1 MNHEY and CDR2 SVGAGI come from the germline V gene. The CDR3 sequence: CASSYSGASQPQHF. CDR3 DNA: TGTGCCAGCAGTTATTCGGGGGCAAGTCAGCCCCAGCATTTT.

This sequence joins TRBV21-1 and TRBJ2-1; TRBD1 is the table's D call and was not checked against the DNA. TRBV21-1 is assigned pseudogene status. The CDR3 is 15 residues long. The CDR3 DNA reads TGTGCCAGCAGCCCCGGCAGGGGGCCCCCGGGTGAGCAGTTCTTC. This encodes CASSPGRGPPGEQFF.

This clone was detected only a few times. The chain is built from TRBV29-1 and TRBJ1-4; D unclear. Between the trimmed V and J ends, which lost 3 bases and 8 bases, there was a span of 10 bases. Germline V CDR1 and CDR2: SQVTM, ANQGSEA. The CDR3 is 12 residues long. The CDR3 protein is CSVDVGEEKLFF. The CDR3, as DNA: TGCAGCGTTGATGTTGGGGAGGAAAAACTGTTTTTT. Full variable domain (rest looked up from reference TRBV29-1 and TRBJ1-4): SAVISQKPSRDICQRGTSLTIQCQVDSQVTMMFWYRQQPGQSLTLIATANQGSEATYESGFVIDKFPISRPNLTFSTLTVSNMSPEDSSIYLCSVDVGEEKLFFGSGTQLSVL.

The rearrangement uses TRBV7-9 and TRBJ2-3; D is possibly TRBD2 (5 bases). The CDR3 covers 13 residues. The V end lost 6 bases, the J end lost 8 bases, and 15 bases lay between the germline ends. Germline CDR1 and CDR2: SEHNR and FQNEAQ (reference sequence). The CDR3 region has the DNA TGTGCCAGCAGGGGTACCGGGGTCGGTACGCAGTATTTT. Translation gives CASRGTGVGTQYF.

With respect to this clone: This probably arose from a read error, given a far larger clone one base away. Different DNA sequences within this sample yield the same CDR3. The V call is TRBV5-6, the J call TRBJ1-2; no firm D call. The CDR3 is 14 residues long. Germline-derived CDR1 and CDR2 are SGHDT and YYEEEE. The CDR3 DNA follows: TGTGCCAGCAGCTTGGGCCCGGGTTGGAGTGGCTATACCTTC. Amino acid sequence: CASSLGPGWSGYTF.

Note on this clone: Other DNA sequences from this sample encode an identical CDR3 as well. The chain carries TRBV7-3 and TRBJ2-1; TRBD2 matches at 11 bases. This CDR3 contains 15 residues. The germline gives CDR1 SGHTA, CDR2 FQGTGA. The junction had 2 bases not matched to a gene; V was cut back by 5 bases and J by 2 bases. The CDR3 DNA follows: TGTGCCAGCAGCGAACTAGCGGGAGCCTACAATGAGCAGTTCTTC. Translation: CASSELAGAYNEQFF.

This chain connects TRBV1 to TRBJ2-2; the table's D call, TRBD2, was not checked against the DNA. TRBV1 is labeled a pseudogene. The CDR3 extends over 17 amino acids. The DNA of the CDR3 is TGCACCAGCCCTCCGAGGGTCGGGAAACTGAACACCGGGGAGCTGTTTTTT. Residues: CTSPPRVGKLNTGELFF.

The chain carries TRBV2 and TRBJ1-1, with D possibly matching TRBD1 (6 bases). V gave up 4 bases and J gave up 4 bases, with 16 bases separating them. Germline CDR1 and CDR2: SNHLY and FYNNEI. The CDR3 is made up of 15 amino acids. The CDR3 protein is CASSGSVDSSTEAFF. In DNA, the CDR3 is TGTGCCAGCAGTGGGTCCGTGGACAGTTCCACTGAAGCTTTCTTT.

This chain uses TRBV5-4 with TRBJ2-1, with 14 nucleotides matching TRBD2. Germline loops: CDR1 SGHNT, CDR2 YYREEE (reference sequence). J gave up 7 bases and V 4 bases, and 7 bases lay outside the gene matches. This CDR3 spans 16 amino acids. The CDR3 loop reads CASSRTSGRYLNEQFF. The CDR3 nucleotides are TGTGCCAGCAGCCGGACTAGCGGGAGGTACCTAAATGAGCAGTTCTTC. Combining the CDR3 with reference TRBV5-4 and TRBJ2-1 gives the whole variable domain ETGVTQSPTHLIKTRGQQVTLRCSSQSGHNTVSWYQQALGQGPQFIFQYYREEENGRGNFPPRFSGLQFPNYSSELNVNALELDDSALYLCASSRTSGRYLNEQFFGPGTRLTVL.

The chain combines TRBV5-1 with TRBJ2-3, with 10 bases identical to TRBD2. V lost 2 bases to trimming and J lost 6 bases; unmatched junction nucleotides: 6. This CDR3 spans 15 amino acids. CDR1 is SGHRS, CDR2 YFSETQ, per germline. The CDR3 region is CASSFQSGRADTQYF. CDR3 in DNA: TGCGCCAGCAGCTTCCAAAGCGGGAGGGCGGATACGCAGTATTTT.

J is TRBJ2-1 and V is TRBV15, with D hard to call. This CDR3 region has 12 residues. From germline, CDR1 is LNHNV and CDR2 YYDKDF (reference sequence). V was clipped by 3 bases and J by 7 bases, with 7 bases between them. CDR3 in amino acids: CATSRGRNEQFF. For the CDR3, the DNA is TGTGCCACCAGCAGGGGTAGAAATGAGCAGTTCTTC.

The table lists this clone with a count of one. The CDR3 sequence is CASSVEAALGGYTF. DNA of the CDR3: TGTGCCAGCAGCGTAGAGGCAGCCCTGGGCGGCTACACCTTC. The rearrangement joins TRBV9 to TRBJ1-2; no firm D call. Germline V gene data show CDR1 as SGDLS and CDR2 as YYNGEE. This CDR3 comprises 14 residues. Trimming shortened V by 0 bases and J by 8 bases, and 14 bases separated the two germline ends.

The chain links TRBV2 to TRBJ1-1, with D perhaps TRBD1 (5 bases). CDR3 length equals 13 residues. The V end lost 6 bases, the J end lost 4 bases, and 12 bases lay between the germline ends. Germline CDR1 and CDR2: SNHLY and FYNNEI. CDR3 loop: CASRLGPRTEAFF. CDR3 DNA sequence: TGTGCCAGCAGATTGGGACCGCGCACTGAAGCTTTCTTT.

The V gene is TRBV5-1, the J gene TRBJ2-7; D may match TRBD1 or TRBD2 (6 bases each). V shed 0 bases and J shed 6 bases, with 13 bases lying between them. The CDR3 totals 14 residues. Germline-derived CDR1 and CDR2 are SGHRS and YFSETQ. The CDR3 DNA is TGCGCCAGCAGCTTGGAGGGGGGACCGGGCGAGCAGTACTTC. Its translation is CASSLEGGPGEQYF.

The chain uses TRBV7-8 and TRBJ2-4; D may be TRBD2 (6 bases). Germline V gene data show CDR1 as SGHVS and CDR2 as FQNEAQ. This CDR3 has 17 residues. V was clipped by 0 bases and J by 1 base, with 13 bases between them. In DNA form, the CDR3 reads TGTGCCAGCAGCTTAGCGGGAGGTCCCGGGGCCAAAAACATTCAGTACTTC. This codes for CASSLAGGPGAKNIQYF.

V usage is TRBV2 and J usage is TRBJ2-5, with a tentative D call TRBD2 (5 bases). CDR1 SNHLY and CDR2 FYNNEI come from the germline V gene. The V end lost 11 bases, the J end lost 5 bases, and 18 bases lay between the germline ends. This CDR3 has 13 residues. The CDR3 sequence is CAGSAGLGETQYF. CDR3 coding DNA: TGTGCCGGGAGCGCAGGTTTAGGGGAGACCCAGTACTTC.

J is TRBJ2-3 and V is TRBV13; D is uncertain. Per the germline V gene, CDR1 is PRHDT and CDR2 is FYEKMQ (reference sequence). The CDR3 sequence is 13 residues long. V was trimmed by 5 bases and J by 6 bases, leaving 12 bases between them. In nucleotides, the CDR3 is TGTGCCAGCAGCCAACGAACCCCCGATACGCAGTATTTT. This codes for CASSQRTPDTQYF.

The chain employs TRBV2 and TRBJ1-3, with D unclear. Trimming shortened V by 4 bases and J by 0 bases, and 10 bases separated the two germline ends. The CDR3 runs 15 residues. CDR1 and CDR2 from the germline V gene are SNHLY and FYNNEI. In DNA form, the CDR3 reads TGTGCCAGCAGTGGTTCACGGTTCTCTGGAAACACCATATATTTT. Amino acids: CASSGSRFSGNTIYF.

The V and J genes are TRBV29-1 and TRBJ2-1; 8 bases match TRBD2. J lost 4 bases, V lost 4 bases, and 6 bases had no gene match. Germline lookup yields CDR1 SQVTM and CDR2 ANQGSEA. The CDR3 is 14 residues long. CDR3 sequence reads: CSVGLAGLYNEQFF. The CDR3 DNA reads TGCAGCGTTGGGTTAGCGGGGTTATACAATGAGCAGTTCTTC.

This clone was counted between two and nine times. V gene TRBV29-1 combines with J gene TRBJ2-1, with no clear D. Germline loops: CDR1 SQVTM, CDR2 ANQGSEA. The V and J ends lost 4 bases and 6 bases respectively, with 10 bases between them. This CDR3 contains 12 residues. CDR3 region: CSVAGPGNEQFF. The CDR3 DNA reads TGCAGCGTTGCCGGCCCGGGCAATGAGCAGTTCTTC.

The chain recombines TRBV6-6 with TRBJ1-4; D possibly corresponds to TRBD1 (6 bases). Germline V gives CDR1 MNHNY, CDR2 SVGAGI (reference sequence). V lost 5 bases and J lost 3, with 10 bases in between. The length of the CDR3 is 14 residues. The DNA for the CDR3 is TGTGCCAGCAGTCTCAGGGGCTCTAATGAAAAACTGTTTTTT. It yields the protein CASSLRGSNEKLFF.